This record looks at one TCR beta chain sequence and its context. This sample is part of a study of blood T cell repertoires in COVID-19. Study as a whole: Some COVID-19 samples were acute and others convalescent; all came from the United States, Italy and Spain.

The CDR3 runs to 13 residues. Germline loops: CDR1 LNHDA, CDR2 SQIVND (reference sequence). J lost 3 bases, V lost 8 bases, and 5 bases had no gene match. The repertoire was sequenced with immunoSEQ multiplex PCR; TCRdb's copy has only in-frame clones and lacks some. Of 250,000 to 300,000 clones in the sample, 70% to 90% were seen once. Sequences were obtained from PBMCs or T cells enriched from blood (not recorded which). The chain couples TRBV19 to TRBJ2-3; 7 nucleotides agree with TRBD1. The receptor's source is an older woman in a cohort exposed to, infected with or recovered from COVID-19 (not recorded which). The CDR3 DNA reads as TGTGCCAGTGTTGACAGGGCTACAGATACGCAGTATTTT. It encodes CASVDRATDTQYF. The complete variable domain, with remaining parts taken from reference TRBV19 and TRBJ2-3, reads DGGITQSPKYLFRKEGQNVTLSCEQNLNHDAMYWYRQDPGQGLRLIYYSQIVNDFQKGDIAEGYSVSREKKESFPLTVTSAQKNPTAFYLCASVDRATDTQYFGPGTRLTVL.